This T cell receptor beta chain is drawn from a study of blood T cell repertoires in COVID-19. About the research overall: Samples of COVID-19 (acute and convalescent) were obtained from the United States, Italy and Spain. T cells, B-cell-depleted T cells, or PBMCs supplied cDNA or gDNA.

Seattle enrolled patients during active infection and tracked them longitudinally. The CDR3 is 18 amino acids. Germline V gene lookup returns CDR1 SEHNR and CDR2 FQNEAQ (reference sequence). The V gene end was trimmed by 7 bases and the J gene end by 0 bases; junction bases not matched to a gene: 9. Authors' data handling: Counts of nucleated cells, estimated from reference gene primer amplification, were obtained. Assay: immunoSEQ multiplex PCR; the TCRdb copy retains only in-frame clones and omits some. V and J calls plus clone size are reproduced from that table; the DNA served to infer D and trimming. The sample has under 200,000 clones, around 87% seen once.

The sequenced sample was peripheral blood. The J gene is TRBJ2-1, the V gene TRBV7-9; 13 nucleotides line up with TRBD2. The sequence was obtained from a woman older than 75 with COVID-19, enrolled during active disease. The CDR3 nucleotides are TGTGCCAGCACCGGTTCGGGACTAGCGGGACTCTCCTACAATGAGCAGTTCTTC. This encodes CASTGSGLAGLSYNEQFF. Full variable domain (remainder filled in from reference TRBV7-9 and TRBJ2-1): DTGVSQNPRHKITKRGQNVTFRCDPISEHNRLYWYRQTLGQGPEFLTYFQNEAQLEKSRLLSDRFSAERPKGSFSTLEIQRTEQGDSAMYLCASTGSGLAGLSYNEQFFGPGTRLTVL.